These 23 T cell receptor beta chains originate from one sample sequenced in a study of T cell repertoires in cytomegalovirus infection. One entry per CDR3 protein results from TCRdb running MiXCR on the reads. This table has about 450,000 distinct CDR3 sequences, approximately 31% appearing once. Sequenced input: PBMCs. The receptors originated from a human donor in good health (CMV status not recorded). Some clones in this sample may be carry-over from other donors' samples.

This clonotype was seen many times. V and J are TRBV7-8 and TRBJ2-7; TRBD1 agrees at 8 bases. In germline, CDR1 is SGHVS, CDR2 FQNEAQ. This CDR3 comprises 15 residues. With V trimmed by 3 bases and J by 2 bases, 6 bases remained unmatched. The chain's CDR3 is CASSFRDRSTYEQYF. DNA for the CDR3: TGTGCCAGCAGCTTCCGGGACAGGTCGACCTACGAGCAGTACTTC.

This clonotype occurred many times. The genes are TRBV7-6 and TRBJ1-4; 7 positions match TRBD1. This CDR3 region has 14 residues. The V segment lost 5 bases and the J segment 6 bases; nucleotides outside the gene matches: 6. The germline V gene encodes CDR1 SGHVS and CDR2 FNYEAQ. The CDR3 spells CASSGGQLDEKLFF. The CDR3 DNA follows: TGTGCCAGCAGCGGGGGACAGCTTGATGAAAAACTGTTTTTT.

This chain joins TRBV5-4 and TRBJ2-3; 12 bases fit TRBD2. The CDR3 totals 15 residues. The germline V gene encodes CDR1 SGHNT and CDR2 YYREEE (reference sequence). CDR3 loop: CQASGGGEGTDTQYF. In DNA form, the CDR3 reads TGTCAGGCTAGCGGGGGGGGAGAGGGCACAGATACGCAGTATTTT.

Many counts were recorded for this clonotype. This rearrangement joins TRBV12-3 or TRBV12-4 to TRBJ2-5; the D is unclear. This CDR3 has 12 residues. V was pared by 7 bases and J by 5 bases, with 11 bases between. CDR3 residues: CASTAWAETQYF. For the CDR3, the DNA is TGTGCCAGCACCGCTTGGGCGGAGACCCAGTACTTC.

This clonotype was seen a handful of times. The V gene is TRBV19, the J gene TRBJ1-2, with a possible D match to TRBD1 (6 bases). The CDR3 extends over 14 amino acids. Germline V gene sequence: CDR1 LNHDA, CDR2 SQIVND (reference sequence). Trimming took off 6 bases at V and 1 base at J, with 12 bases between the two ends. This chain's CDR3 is CASRAQGLNYGYTF. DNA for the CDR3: TGTGCCAGTAGAGCACAGGGCCTTAACTATGGCTACACCTTC. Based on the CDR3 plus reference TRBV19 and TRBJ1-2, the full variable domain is DGGITQSPKYLFRKEGQNVTLSCEQNLNHDAMYWYRQDPGQGLRLIYYSQIVNDFQKGDIAEGYSVSREKKESFPLTVTSAQKNPTAFYLCASRAQGLNYGYTFGSGTRLTVV.

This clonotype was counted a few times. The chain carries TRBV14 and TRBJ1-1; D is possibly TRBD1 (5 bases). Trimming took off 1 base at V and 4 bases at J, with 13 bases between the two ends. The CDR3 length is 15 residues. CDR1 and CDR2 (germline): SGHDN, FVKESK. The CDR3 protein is CASSQAWGKATEAFF. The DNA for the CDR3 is TGTGCCAGCAGCCAAGCTTGGGGGAAAGCCACTGAAGCTTTCTTT.

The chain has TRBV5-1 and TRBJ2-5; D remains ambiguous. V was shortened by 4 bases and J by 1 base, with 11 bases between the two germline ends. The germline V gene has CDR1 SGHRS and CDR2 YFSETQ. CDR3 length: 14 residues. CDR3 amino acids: CASSLSSAQETQYF. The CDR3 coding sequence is TGCGCCAGCAGCCTGTCGAGCGCCCAAGAGACCCAGTACTTC.

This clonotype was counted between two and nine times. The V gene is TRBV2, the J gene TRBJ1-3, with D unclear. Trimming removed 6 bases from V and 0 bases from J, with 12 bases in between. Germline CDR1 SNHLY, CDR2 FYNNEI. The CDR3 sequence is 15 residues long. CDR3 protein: CASRVQAGSGNTIYF. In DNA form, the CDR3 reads TGTGCCAGCAGGGTTCAGGCGGGCTCTGGAAACACCATATATTTT.

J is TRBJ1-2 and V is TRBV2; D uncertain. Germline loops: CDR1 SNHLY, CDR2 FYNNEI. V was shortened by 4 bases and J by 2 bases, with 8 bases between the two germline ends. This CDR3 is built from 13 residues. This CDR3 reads CASSGTPNYGYTF. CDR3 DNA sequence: TGTGCCAGCAGTGGTACGCCGAACTATGGCTACACCTTC.

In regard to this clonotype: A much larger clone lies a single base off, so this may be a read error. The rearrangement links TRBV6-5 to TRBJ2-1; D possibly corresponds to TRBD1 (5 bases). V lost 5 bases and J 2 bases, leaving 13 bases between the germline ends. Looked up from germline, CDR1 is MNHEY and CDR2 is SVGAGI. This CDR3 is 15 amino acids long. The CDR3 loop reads CASSRVGQAYNEQFF. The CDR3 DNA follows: TGTGCCAGCAGTCGGGTGGGGCAAGCCTACAATGAGCAGTTCTTC.

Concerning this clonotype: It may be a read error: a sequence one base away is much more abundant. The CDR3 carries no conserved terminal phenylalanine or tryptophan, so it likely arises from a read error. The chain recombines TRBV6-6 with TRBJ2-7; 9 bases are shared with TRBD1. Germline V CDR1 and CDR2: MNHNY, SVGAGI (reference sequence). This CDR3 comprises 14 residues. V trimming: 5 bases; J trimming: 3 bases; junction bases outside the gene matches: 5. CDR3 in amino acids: CASSGGQGFYEQYL. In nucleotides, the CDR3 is TGTGCCAGCAGTGGGGGACAGGGATTCTACGAGCAGTACTTA.

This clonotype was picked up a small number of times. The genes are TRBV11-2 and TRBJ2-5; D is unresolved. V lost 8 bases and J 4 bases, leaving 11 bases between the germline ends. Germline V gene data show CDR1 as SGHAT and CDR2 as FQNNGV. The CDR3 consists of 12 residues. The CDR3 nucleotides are TGTGCCAGCGGCCCCGCCACAGAGACCCAGTACTTC. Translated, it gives CASGPATETQYF.

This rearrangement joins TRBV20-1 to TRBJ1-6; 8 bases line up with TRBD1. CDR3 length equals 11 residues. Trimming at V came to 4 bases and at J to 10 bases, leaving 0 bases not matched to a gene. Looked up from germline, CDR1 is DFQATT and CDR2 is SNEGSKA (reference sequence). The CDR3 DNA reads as TGCAGTGCTACAGGGGGCTCACCCCTCCACTTT. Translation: CSATGGSPLHF.

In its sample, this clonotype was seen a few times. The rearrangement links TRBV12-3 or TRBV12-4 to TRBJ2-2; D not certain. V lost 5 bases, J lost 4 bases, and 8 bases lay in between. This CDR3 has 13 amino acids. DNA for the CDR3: TGTGCCAGCAGTCCCCAGAGCACCGGGGAGCTGTTTTTT. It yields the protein CASSPQSTGELFF.

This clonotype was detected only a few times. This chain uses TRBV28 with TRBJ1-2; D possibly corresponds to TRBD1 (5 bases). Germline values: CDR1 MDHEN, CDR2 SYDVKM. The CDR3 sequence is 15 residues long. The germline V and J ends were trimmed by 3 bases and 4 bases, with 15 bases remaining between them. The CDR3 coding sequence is TGTGCCAGCAGTTTTCGGGGGGTCCGGAGCTATGGCTACACCTTC. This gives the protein CASSFRGVRSYGYTF.

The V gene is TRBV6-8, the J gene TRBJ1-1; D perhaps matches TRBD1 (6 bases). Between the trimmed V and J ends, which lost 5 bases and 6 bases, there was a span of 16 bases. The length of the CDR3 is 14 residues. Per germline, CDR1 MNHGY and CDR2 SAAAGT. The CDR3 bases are TGTGCCAGCAGTAGCACAGGGTTCGGCGCTGAAGCTTTCTTT. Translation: CASSSTGFGAEAFF.

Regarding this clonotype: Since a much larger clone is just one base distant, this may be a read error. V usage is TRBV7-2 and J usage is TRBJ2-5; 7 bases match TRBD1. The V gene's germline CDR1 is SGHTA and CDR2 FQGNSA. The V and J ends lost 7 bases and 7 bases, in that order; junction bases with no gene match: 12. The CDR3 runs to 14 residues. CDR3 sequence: CASIHGIAGGTQYF. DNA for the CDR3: TGTGCCAGCATCCATGGGATCGCAGGGGGGACCCAGTACTTC.

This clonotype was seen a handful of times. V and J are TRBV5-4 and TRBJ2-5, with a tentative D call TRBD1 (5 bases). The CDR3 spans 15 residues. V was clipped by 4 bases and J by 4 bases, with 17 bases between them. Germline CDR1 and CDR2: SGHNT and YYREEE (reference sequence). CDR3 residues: CASSPTGPGPETQYF. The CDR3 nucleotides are TGTGCCAGCAGCCCGACGGGCCCAGGGCCAGAGACCCAGTACTTC.

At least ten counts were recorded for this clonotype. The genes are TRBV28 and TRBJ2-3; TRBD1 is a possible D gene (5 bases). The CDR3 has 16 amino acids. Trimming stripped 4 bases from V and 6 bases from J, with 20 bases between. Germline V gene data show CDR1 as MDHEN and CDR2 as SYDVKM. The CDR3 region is CASSSTGFSGSDTQYF. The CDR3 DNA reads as TGTGCCAGCAGTTCCACAGGCTTTTCCGGATCGGATACGCAGTATTTT.

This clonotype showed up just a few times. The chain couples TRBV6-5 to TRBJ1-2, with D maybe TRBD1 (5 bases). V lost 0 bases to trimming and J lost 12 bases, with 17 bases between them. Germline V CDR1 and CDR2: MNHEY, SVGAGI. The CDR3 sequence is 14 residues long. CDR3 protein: CASSYSRGGIGHTF. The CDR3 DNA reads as TGTGCCAGCAGTTACTCGCGGGGGGGTATAGGTCACACCTTC.

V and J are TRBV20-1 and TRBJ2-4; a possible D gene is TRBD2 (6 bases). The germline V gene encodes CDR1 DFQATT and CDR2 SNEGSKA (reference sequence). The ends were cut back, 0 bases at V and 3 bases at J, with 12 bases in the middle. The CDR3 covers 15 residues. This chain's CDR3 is CSARDLVAVKNIQYF. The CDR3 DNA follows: TGCAGTGCTAGAGATTTGGTAGCGGTCAAAAACATTCAGTACTTC.

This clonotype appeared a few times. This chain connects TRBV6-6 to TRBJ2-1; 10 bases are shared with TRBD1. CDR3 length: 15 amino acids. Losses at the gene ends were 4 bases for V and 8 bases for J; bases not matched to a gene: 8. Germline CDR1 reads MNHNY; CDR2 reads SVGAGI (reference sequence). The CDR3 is CASSSRDRGDHEQFF. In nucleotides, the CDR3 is TGTGCCAGCAGTTCCCGGGACAGGGGTGACCATGAGCAGTTCTTC.

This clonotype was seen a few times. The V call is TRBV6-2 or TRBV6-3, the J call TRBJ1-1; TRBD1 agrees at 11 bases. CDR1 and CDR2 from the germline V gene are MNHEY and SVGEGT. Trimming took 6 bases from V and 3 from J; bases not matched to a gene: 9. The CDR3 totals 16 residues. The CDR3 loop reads CASRSGQGATHTEAFF. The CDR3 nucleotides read TGTGCCAGCAGATCCGGACAGGGGGCGACGCACACTGAAGCTTTCTTT.